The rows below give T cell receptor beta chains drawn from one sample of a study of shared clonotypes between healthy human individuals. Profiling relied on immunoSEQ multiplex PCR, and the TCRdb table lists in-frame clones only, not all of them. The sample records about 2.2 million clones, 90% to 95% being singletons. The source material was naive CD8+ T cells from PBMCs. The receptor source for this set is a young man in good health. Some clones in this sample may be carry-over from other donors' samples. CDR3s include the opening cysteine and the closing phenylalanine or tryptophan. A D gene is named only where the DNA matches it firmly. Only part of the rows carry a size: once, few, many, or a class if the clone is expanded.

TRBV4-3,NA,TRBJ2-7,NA,TGCGCCAGCAGCCCCCGGACGGGGACCTACGAGCAGTACTTC,CASSPRTGTYEQYF
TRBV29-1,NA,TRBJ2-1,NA,TGCAGCGTTGTTTTGCGGGACAGCAATGAGCAGTTCTTC,CSVVLRDSNEQFF
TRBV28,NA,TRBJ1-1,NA,TGTGCCAGCAGCCGGGGTCAGGGGAGTTCTGAAGCTTTCTTT,CASSRGQGSSEAFF
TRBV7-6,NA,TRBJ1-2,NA,TGTGCCAGCAGCACATTAGGTTCTCGAAAGACCTATGGCTACACCTTC,CASSTLGSRKTYGYTF
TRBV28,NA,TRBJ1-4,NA,TGTGCCAGCAGTTTACCCCCGGCAGAAGATAATGAAAAACTGTTTTTT,CASSLPPAEDNEKLFF
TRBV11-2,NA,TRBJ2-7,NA,TGTGCCAGCAGCTTTACTGTCTCCGGCGAGCAGTACTTC,CASSFTVSGEQYF
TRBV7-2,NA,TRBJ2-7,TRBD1,TGTGCCAGCAGCATAAGCCGGGACAGCTACGAGCAGTACTTC,CASSISRDSYEQYF
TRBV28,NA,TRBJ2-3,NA,TGTGCCAGCAGTTTTGGAGGGGGCACAGATACGCAGTATTTT,CASSFGGGTDTQYF
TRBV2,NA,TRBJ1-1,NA,TGTGCCAGCAAGGACGGACCCGGCACTGAAGCTTTCTTT,CASKDGPGTEAFF
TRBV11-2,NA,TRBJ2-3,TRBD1,TGTGCCAGCAGCATCGACAGGGCGAACACAGATACGCAGTATTTT,CASSIDRANTDTQYF
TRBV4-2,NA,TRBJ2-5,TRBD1,TGTGCCAGCAGCCCTACCAGGGGGCGTGAGACCCAGTACTTC,CASSPTRGRETQYF
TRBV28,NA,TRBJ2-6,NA,TGTGCCAGCAGTTTATTAGGGACAACGTTGACTGGGGCCAACGTCCTGACTTTC,CASSLLGTTLTGANVLTF
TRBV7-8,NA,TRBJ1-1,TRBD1,TGTGCCAGCAGCTGGACAGGAGAGAACATGAACACTGAAGCTTTCTTT,CASSWTGENMNTEAFF
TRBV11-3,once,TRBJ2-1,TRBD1,TGTGCCAGCAGTCCGAGACAGGGCTATCGTAATGAGCAGTTCTTC,CASSPRQGYRNEQFF
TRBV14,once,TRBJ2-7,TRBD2,TGTGCCAGCAGCCAACTAGTCACCGGGACTAGCTTTTACGAGCAGTACTTC,CASSQLVTGTSFYEQYF
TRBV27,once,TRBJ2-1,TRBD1,TGTGCCAGCAGTTTGGGACAGGGCAATGAGCAGTTCTTC,CASSLGQGNEQFF
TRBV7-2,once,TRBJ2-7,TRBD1,TGTGCCAGCAGCCCAGGACAGGCTCTGTACGAGCAGTACTTC,CASSPGQALYEQYF